This T cell receptor (beta chain) is from a study of OX40 agonist ivuxolimab in advanced cancers. The overall study: Dose-escalation subjects each had hepatocellular carcinoma, melanoma, renal cell or head and neck cancer. Study-level findings and limits: Both CD4+ and CD8+ T cell populations in blood had undergone clonal expansion by week 6 at 0.1 to 3.0 mg/kg. Normalized T-cell clonal expansion was also low in some nonresponders.

Regarding this clone: What it binds is not known.

Germline CDR1 reads MDHEN; CDR2 reads SYDVKM. Trimming took 3 bases from V and 5 from J, leaving 7 bases between them. The CDR3 has 12 amino acids. Sequencing was performed with immunoSEQ multiplex PCR; in TCRdb, only in-frame clones are kept and a portion is missing. The table includes about 82,000 clones, 91% detected once. Sequencing used CD4+ or CD8+ T cells sorted from blood, obtained in a trial of the OX40 agonist ivuxolimab. The clonotype originates from an adult with an advanced solid tumor such as melanoma, head and neck, liver or kidney cancer. The gene calls are TRBV28 and TRBJ1-2; D unresolved. DNA for the CDR3: TGTGCCAGCAGTTTTGGAAGATATGGCTACACCTTC. This sequence encodes CASSFGRYGYTF.